The clone carrying this TCR beta chain was recorded only once. Its antigen is still unknown. The table came from immunoSEQ multiplex PCR; TCRdb's copy has only in-frame clones and leaves some out. The sample has around 100,000 clones, roughly 90% seen once. The data are from a study of CD4+ T cells in melanoma. This CDR3 is built from 16 residues. The germline V gene encodes CDR1 LGHNT and CDR2 FRNRAP. Losses at the gene ends were 5 bases for V and 4 bases for J; bases not matched to a gene: 3. Findings of the study overall: In melanoma, neoantigen-specific CD4+ T cells reportedly differed in differentiation state. A reported correlation linked neoantigen-specific CD4+ T cells to CD8+, macrophage and B cell function.

Sequences were obtained from peripheral blood. The rearrangement uses TRBV12-5 and TRBJ2-2; 14 nucleotides align to TRBD2. This TCR was sampled from a human donor with melanoma. The CDR3: CASGQGLAGGTGELFF. For the CDR3, the DNA is TGTGCTAGTGGTCAAGGACTAGCGGGAGGCACCGGGGAGCTGTTTTTT.